This passage covers 3 T cell receptor beta chains from one sample sequenced in a study of blood T cell repertoires in COVID-19 (TCRdb year 2020). Library prep was done by the immunoSEQ multiplex PCR assay. The table comes from immuneACCESS by way of TCRdb, which keeps in-frame sequences with V and J called. Part of the clones is missing from these tables; in studies checked, under half for an unresolved V gene and the rest for unknown reasons. The sample table records 75,000 to 90,000 clones; over 70% of these occur just once. The biggest ten clones account for more than 10% of the sample. Sample: peripheral blood. The receptors derive from a woman in her 40s with active or convalescent COVID-19.

The rearrangement uses TRBV7-8 and TRBJ2-7, with 7 positions matching TRBD2. Germline V lookup: CDR1 SGHVS, CDR2 FQNEAQ. The CDR3 consists of 15 residues. With V trimmed by 3 bases and J by 2 bases, 7 bases remained unmatched. In nucleotides, the CDR3 is TGTGCCAGCAGCTTTTTGTCTAGCGGAACCTACGAGCAGTACTTC. Its translation: CASSFLSSGTYEQYF. The entire variable domain, with the rest obtained from reference TRBV7-8 and TRBJ2-7, is as follows: GAGVSQSPRYKVAKRGQDVALRCDPISGHVSLFWYQQALGQGPEFLTYFQNEAQLDKSGLPSDRFFAERPEGSVSTLKIQRTQQEDSAVYLCASSFLSSGTYEQYFGPGTRLTVT.

J is TRBJ1-6 and V is TRBV27; D may be TRBD1 (6 bases). From germline, CDR1 is MNHEY and CDR2 SMNVEV (reference sequence). The CDR3 has 14 amino acids. V was cut by 4 bases and J by 10 bases, with 14 bases left in between. CDR3 loop: CASSSQTGYSPLHF. CDR3 nucleotide sequence: TGTGCCAGCAGTTCCCAAACAGGGTACTCACCCCTCCACTTT.

This clone appeared once. The rearrangement links TRBV10-3 to TRBJ1-6; 8 bases line up with TRBD1. The CDR3 loop spans 15 amino acids. Germline V gene data show CDR1 as ENHRY and CDR2 as SYGVKD. V was clipped by 1 base and J by 10 bases; unmatched bases: 6. The CDR3 sequence is CAISEWTGKGSPLHF. CDR3 nucleotide sequence: TGTGCCATCAGTGAGTGGACAGGGAAAGGCTCACCCCTCCACTTT.